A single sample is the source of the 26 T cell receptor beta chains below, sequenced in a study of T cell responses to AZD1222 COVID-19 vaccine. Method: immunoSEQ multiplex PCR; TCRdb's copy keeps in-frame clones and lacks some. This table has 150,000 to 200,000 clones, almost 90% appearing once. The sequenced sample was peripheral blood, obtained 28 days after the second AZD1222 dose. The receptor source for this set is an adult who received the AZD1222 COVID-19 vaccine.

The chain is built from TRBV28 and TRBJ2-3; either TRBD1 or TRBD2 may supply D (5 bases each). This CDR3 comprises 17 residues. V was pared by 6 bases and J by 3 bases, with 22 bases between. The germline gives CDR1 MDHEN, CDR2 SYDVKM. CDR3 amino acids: CASRIPFRDRGTDTQYF. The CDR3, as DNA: TGTGCCAGCAGAATACCATTCCGGGACCGGGGAACAGATACGCAGTATTTT. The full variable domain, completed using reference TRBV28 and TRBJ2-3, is DVKVTQSSRYLVKRTGEKVFLECVQDMDHENMFWYRQDPGLGLRLIYFSYDVKMKEKGDIPEGYSVSREKKERFSLILESASTNQTSMYLCASRIPFRDRGTDTQYFGPGTRLTVL.

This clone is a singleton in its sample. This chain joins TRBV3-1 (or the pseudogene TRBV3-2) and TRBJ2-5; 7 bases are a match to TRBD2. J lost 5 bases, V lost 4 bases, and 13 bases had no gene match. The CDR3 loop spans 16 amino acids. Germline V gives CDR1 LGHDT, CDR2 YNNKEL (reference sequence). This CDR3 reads CASSPARGGAGETQYF. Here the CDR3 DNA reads TGTGCCAGCAGCCCAGCAAGGGGAGGGGCCGGGGAGACCCAGTACTTC.

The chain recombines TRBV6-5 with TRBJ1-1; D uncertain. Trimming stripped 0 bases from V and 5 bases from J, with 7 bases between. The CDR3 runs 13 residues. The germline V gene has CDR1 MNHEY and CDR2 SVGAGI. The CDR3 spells CASSYSRATEAFF. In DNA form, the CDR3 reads TGTGCCAGCAGTTACTCACGGGCTACTGAAGCTTTCTTT.

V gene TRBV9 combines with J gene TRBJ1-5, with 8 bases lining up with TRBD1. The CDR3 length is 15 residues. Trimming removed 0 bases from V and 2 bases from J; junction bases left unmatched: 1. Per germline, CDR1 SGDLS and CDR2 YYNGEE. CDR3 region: CASSVGGQGNQPQHF. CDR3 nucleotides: TGTGCCAGCAGCGTAGGGGGACAGGGCAATCAGCCCCAGCATTTT.

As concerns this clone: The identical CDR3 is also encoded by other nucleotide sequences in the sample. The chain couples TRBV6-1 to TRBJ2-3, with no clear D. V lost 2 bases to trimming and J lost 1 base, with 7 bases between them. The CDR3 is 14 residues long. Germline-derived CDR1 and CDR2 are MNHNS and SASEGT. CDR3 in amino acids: CASSEWPGTDTQYF. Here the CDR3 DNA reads TGTGCCAGCAGTGAATGGCCAGGCACAGATACGCAGTATTTT.

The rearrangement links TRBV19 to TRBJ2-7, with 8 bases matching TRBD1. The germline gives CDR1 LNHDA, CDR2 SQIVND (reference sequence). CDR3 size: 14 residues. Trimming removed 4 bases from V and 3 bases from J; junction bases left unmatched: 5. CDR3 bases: TGTGCCAGTAGTAAGGGACAGGACCTCTACGAGCAGTACTTC. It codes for CASSKGQDLYEQYF.

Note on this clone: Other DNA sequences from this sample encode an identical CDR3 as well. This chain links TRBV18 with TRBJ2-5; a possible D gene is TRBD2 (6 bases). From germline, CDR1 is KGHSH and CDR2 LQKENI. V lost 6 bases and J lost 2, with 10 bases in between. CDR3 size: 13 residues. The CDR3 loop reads CASSPSGQETQYF. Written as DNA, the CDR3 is TGTGCCAGCTCGCCGAGCGGGCAAGAGACCCAGTACTTC.

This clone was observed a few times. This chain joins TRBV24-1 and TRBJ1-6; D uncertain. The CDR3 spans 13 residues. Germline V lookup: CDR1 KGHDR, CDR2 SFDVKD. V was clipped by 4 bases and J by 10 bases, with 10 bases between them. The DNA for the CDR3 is TGTGCCACCAGTGACCTGACATCATCACCCCTCCACTTT. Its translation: CATSDLTSSPLHF.

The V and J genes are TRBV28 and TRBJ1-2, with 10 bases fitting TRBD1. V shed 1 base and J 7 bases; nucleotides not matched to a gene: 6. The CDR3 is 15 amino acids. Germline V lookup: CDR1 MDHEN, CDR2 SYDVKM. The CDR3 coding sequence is TGTGCCAGCAGTTTATACGGGACAGGGGCGAGTGGCTACACCTTC. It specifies CASSLYGTGASGYTF.

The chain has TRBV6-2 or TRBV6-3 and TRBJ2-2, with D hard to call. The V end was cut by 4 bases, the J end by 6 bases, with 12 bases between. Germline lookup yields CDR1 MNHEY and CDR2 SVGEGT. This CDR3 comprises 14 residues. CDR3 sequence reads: CASSWGTFPGELFF. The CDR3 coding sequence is TGTGCCAGCAGTTGGGGAACTTTTCCCGGGGAGCTGTTTTTT.

CDR3 DNA: TGTGCCAGCAGCCAATCAGAGGACAGGGGAGACCCCTACGAGCAGTACTTC. It specifies CASSQSEDRGDPYEQYF. V usage is TRBV9 and J usage is TRBJ2-7, with 9 bases aligning to TRBD1. V lost 4 bases and J lost 2; bases outside the gene matches: 13. Germline CDR1 is SGDLS and CDR2 is YYNGEE. The length of the CDR3 is 17 residues. Drawing the rest from reference TRBV9 and TRBJ2-7, the complete variable domain is DSGVTQTPKHLITATGQRVTLRCSPRSGDLSVYWYQQSLDQGLQFLIQYYNGEERAKGNILERFSAQQFPDLHSELNLSSLELGDSALYFCASSQSEDRGDPYEQYFGPGTRLTVT.

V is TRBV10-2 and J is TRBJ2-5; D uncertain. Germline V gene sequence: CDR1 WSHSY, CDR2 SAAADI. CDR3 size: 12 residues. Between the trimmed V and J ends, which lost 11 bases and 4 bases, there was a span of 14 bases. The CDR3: CASLRAGETQYF. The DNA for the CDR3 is TGCGCCTCCCTCCGGGCTGGAGAGACCCAGTACTTC.

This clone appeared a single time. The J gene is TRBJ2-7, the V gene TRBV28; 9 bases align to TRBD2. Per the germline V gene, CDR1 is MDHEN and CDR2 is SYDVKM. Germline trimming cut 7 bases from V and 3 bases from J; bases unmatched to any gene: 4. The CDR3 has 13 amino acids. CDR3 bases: TGTGCCAGCACGCGGGGGGGCCGCTACGAGCAGTACTTC. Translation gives CASTRGGRYEQYF.

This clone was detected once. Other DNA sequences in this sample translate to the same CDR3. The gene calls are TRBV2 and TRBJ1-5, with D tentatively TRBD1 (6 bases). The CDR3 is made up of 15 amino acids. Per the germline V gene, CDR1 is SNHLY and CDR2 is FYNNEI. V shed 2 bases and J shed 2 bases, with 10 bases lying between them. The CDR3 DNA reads TGTGCCAGCAGTGAATCCAGGGGAGGCAATCAGCCCCAGCATTTT. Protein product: CASSESRGGNQPQHF.

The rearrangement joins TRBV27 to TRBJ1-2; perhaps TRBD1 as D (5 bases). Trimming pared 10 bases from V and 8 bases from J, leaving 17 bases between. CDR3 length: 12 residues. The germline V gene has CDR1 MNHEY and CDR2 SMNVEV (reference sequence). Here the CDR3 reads CATSRGDSGYTF. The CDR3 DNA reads TGTGCCACAAGCCGGGGGGATTCCGGCTACACCTTC.

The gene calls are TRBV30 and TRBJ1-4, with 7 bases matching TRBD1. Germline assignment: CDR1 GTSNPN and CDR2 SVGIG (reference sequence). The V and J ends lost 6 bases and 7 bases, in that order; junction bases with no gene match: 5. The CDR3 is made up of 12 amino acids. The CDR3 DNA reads TGTGCCTGCCGGGACAGCCGTGAAAAACTGTTTTTT. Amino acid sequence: CACRDSREKLFF.

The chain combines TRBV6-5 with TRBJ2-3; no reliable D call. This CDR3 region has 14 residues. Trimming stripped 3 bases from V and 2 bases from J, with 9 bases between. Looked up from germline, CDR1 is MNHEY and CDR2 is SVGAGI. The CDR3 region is CASSYSLATDTQYF. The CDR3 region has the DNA TGTGCCAGCAGTTATAGTCTCGCCACAGATACGCAGTATTTT.

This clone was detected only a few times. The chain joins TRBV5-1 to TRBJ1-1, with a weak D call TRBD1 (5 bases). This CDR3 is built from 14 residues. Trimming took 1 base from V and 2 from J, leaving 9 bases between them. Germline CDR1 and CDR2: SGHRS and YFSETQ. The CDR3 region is CASSLLGANTEAFF. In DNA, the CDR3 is TGCGCCAGCAGCTTGCTCGGGGCTAACACTGAAGCTTTCTTT.

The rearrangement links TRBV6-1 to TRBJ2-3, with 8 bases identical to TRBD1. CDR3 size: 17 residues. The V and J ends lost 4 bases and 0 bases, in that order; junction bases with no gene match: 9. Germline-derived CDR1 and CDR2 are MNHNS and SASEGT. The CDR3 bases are TGTGCCAGCAGTGGAGCCGACAGGGGCCTTAGCACAGATACGCAGTATTTT. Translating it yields CASSGADRGLSTDTQYF.

CDR3 residues: CATAMDRVVETQYF. DNA for the CDR3: TGTGCCACTGCAATGGACAGGGTGGTAGAGACCCAGTACTTC. This chain connects TRBV6-5 to TRBJ2-5; 8 positions agree with TRBD1. CDR3 size: 14 residues. Losses at the gene ends were 10 bases for V and 4 bases for J; bases not matched to a gene: 11. Germline CDR1 is MNHEY and CDR2 is SVGAGI.

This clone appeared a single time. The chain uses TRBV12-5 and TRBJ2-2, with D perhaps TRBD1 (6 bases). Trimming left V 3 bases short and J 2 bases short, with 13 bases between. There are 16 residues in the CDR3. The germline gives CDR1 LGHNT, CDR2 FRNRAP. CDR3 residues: CASGFVTGTNTGELFF. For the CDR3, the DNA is TGTGCTAGTGGTTTCGTGACAGGCACAAACACCGGGGAGCTGTTTTTT.

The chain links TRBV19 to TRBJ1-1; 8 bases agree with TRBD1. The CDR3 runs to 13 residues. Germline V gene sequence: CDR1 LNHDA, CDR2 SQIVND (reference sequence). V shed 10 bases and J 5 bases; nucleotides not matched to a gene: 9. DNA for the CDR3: TGTGCCACCTCAGGGGGCGCAGATACTGAAGCTTTCTTT. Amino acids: CATSGGADTEAFF.

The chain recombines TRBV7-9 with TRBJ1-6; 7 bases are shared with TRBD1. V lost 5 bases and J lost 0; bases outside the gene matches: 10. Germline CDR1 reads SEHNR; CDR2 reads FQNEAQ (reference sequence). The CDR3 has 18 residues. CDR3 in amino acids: CASSLPAGGSSYNSPLHF. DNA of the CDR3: TGTGCCAGCAGCCTCCCCGCAGGGGGGAGCTCCTATAATTCACCCCTCCACTTT.

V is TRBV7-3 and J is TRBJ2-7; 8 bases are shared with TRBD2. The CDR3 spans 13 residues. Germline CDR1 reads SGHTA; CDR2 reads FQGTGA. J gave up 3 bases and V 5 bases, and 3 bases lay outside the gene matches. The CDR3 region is CASSLRGGYEQYF. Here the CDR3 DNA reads TGTGCCAGCAGCCTCCGGGGGGGCTACGAGCAGTACTTC.

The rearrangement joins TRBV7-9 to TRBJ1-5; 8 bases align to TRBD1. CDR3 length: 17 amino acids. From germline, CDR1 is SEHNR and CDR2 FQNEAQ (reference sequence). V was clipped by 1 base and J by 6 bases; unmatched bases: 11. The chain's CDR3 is CASSLGGTAGGGQPQHF. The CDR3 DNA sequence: TGTGCCAGCAGCTTAGGGGGGACGGCAGGGGGCGGTCAGCCCCAGCATTTT.

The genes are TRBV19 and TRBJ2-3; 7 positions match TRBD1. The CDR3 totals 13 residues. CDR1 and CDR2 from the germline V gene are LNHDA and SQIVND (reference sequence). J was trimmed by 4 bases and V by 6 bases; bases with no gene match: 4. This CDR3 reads CASSETGPDTQYF. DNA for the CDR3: TGTGCCAGTAGCGAGACAGGGCCAGATACGCAGTATTTT.